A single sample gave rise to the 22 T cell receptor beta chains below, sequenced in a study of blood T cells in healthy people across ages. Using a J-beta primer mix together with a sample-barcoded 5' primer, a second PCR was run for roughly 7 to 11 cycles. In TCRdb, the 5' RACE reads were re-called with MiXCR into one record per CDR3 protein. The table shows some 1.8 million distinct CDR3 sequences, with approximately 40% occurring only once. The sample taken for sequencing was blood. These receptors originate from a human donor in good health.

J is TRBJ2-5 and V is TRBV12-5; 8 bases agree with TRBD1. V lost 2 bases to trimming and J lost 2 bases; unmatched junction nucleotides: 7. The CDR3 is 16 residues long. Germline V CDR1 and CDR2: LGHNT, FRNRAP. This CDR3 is CASGLPRGTGQETQYF. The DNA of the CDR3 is TGTGCTAGTGGTTTGCCACGGGGGACAGGACAAGAGACCCAGTACTTC. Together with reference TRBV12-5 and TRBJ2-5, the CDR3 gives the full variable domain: DARVTQTPRHKVTEMGQEVTMRCQPILGHNTVFWYRQTMMQGLELLAYFRNRAPLDDSGMPKDRFSAEMPDATLATLKIQPSEPRDSAVYFCASGLPRGTGQETQYFGPGTRLLVL.

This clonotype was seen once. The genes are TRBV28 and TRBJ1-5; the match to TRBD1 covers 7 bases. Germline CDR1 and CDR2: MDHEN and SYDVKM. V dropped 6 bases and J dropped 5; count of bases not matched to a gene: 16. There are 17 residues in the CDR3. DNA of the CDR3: TGTGCCAGCAGGAGGTGGCAGGGGGATCCCTTCGATCAGCCCCAGCATTTT. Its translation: CASRRWQGDPFDQPQHF.

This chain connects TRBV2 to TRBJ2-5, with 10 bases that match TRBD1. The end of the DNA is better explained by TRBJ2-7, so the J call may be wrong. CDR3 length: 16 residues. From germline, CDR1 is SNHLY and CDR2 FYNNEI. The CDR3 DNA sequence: TGTGCCAGCAGTTCCCTCATCGGGACAGGGGTCTACGAGCAGTACTTC. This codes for CASSSLIGTGVYEQYF.

CDR3 in amino acids: CSARDPLAGNYEQYF. CDR3 DNA sequence: TGCAGTGCTAGAGATCCACTAGCGGGGAACTACGAGCAGTACTTC. The rearrangement joins TRBV20-1 to TRBJ2-4, with 10 bases matching TRBD2. The J call may not be correct, given that the DNA end is closer to TRBJ2-7. The CDR3 contains 15 residues. Germline-derived CDR1 and CDR2 are DFQATT and SNEGSKA (reference sequence).

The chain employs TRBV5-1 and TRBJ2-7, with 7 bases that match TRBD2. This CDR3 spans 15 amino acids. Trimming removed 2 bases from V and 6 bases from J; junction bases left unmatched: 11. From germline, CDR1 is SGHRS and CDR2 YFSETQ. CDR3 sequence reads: CASSFNRRPGGEQYF. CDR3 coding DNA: TGCGCCAGCAGCTTTAATCGCCGGCCGGGAGGCGAGCAGTACTTC.

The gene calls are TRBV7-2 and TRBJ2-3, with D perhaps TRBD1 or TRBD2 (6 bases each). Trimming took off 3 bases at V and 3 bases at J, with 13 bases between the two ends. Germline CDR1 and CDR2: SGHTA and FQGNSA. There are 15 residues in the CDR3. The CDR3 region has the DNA TGTGCCAGCAGCTTCTGGTGGGGGGCGACAGATACGCAGTATTTT. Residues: CASSFWWGATDTQYF.

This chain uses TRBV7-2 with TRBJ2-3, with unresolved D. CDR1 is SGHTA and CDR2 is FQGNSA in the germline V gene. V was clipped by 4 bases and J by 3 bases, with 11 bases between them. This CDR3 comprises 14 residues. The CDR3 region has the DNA TGTGCCAGCAGCTCAGGTAGAAGGACAGATACGCAGTATTTT. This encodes CASSSGRRTDTQYF.

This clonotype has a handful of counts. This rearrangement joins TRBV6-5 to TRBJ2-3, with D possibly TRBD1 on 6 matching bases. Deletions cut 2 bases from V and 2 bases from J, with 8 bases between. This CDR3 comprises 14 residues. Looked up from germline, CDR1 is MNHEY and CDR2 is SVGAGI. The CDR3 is CASSYQGHTDTQYF. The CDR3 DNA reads TGTGCCAGCAGTTACCAGGGGCACACAGATACGCAGTATTTT.

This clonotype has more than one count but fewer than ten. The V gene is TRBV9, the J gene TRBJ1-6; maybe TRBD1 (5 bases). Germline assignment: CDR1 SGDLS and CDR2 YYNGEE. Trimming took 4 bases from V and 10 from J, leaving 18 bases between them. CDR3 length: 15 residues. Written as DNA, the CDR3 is TGTGCCAGCAGCTCCTCGAACCAGGGTAACTCACCCCTCCACTTT. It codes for CASSSSNQGNSPLHF.

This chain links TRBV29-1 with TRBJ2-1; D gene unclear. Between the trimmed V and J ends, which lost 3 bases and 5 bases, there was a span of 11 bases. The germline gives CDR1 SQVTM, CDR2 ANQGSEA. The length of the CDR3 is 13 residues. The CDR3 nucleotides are TGCAGCGTTGATAGGGCAGTGGACAATGAGCAGTTCTTC. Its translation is CSVDRAVDNEQFF.

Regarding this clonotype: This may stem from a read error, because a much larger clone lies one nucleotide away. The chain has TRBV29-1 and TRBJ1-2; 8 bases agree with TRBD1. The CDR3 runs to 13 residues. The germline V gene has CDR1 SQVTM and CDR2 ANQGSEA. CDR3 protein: CSAETGDLYDYTF. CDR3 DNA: TGCAGCGCCGAGACAGGGGACCTCTATGACTACACCTTC.

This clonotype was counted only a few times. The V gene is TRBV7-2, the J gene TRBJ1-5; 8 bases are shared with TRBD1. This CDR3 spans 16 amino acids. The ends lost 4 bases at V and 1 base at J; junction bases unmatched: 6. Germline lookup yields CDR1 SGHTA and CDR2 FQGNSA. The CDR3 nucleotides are TGTGCCAGCAGCTGGAGGACAGGGCTAAGCAATCAGCCCCAGCATTTT. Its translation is CASSWRTGLSNQPQHF.

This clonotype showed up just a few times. The CDR3 DNA is TGTGCCAGCAGCCACCTTGGCCAGATTAAGTACAATGAGCAGTTCTTC. It specifies CASSHLGQIKYNEQFF. The gene calls are TRBV14 and TRBJ2-1; D is unresolved. This CDR3 region has 16 residues. The germline V and J ends were trimmed by 3 bases and 4 bases, with 16 bases remaining between them. The germline V gene has CDR1 SGHDN and CDR2 FVKESK.

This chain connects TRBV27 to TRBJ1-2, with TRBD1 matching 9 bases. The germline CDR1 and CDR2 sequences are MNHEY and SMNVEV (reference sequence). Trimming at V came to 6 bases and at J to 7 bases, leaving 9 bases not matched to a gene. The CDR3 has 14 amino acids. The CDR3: CASSPRTGEAGYTF. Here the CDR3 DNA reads TGTGCCAGCAGCCCTCGGACAGGGGAGGCTGGCTACACCTTC.

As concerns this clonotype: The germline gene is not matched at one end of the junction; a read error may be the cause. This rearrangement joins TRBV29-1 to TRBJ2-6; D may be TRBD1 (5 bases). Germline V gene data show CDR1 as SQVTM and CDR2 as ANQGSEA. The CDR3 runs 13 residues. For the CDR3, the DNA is TGCAGCGTTAAGAGCTCTGGGGCCAACGACCTGACTTTC. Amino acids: CSVKSSGANDLTF.

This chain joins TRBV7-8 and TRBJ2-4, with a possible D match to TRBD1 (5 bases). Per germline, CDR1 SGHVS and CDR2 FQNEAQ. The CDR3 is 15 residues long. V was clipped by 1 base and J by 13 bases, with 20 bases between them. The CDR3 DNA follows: TGTGCCAGCAGCTTAGTACCCAGGACGGACACTAAGCAGTACTTC. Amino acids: CASSLVPRTDTKQYF.

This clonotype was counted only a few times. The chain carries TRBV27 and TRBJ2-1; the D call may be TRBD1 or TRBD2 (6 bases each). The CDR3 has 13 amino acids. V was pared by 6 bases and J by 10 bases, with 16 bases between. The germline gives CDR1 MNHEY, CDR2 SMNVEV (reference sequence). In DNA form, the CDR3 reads TGTGCCAGCAGCCCTTTGGAGGGGGGCGAGCAGTTCTTC. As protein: CASSPLEGGEQFF.

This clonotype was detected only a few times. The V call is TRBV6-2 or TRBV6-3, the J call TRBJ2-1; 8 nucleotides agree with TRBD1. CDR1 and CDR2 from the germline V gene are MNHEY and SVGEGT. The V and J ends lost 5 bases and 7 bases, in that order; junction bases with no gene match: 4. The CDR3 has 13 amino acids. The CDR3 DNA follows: TGTGCCAGCAGTCGGGACAGGACAAATGAGCAGTTCTTC. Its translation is CASSRDRTNEQFF.

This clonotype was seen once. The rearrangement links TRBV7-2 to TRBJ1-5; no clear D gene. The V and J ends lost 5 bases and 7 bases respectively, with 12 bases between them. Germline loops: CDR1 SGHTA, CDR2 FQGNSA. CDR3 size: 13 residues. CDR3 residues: CASSTGIKQPQHF. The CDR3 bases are TGTGCCAGCAGCACCGGAATAAAACAGCCCCAGCATTTT.

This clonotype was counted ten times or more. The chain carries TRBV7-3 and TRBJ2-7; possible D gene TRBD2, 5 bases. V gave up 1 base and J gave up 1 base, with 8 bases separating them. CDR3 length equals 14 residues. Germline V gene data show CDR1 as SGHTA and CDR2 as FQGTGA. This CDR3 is CASSLRAGSYEQYF. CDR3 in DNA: TGTGCCAGCAGCTTAAGGGCGGGTTCCTACGAGCAGTACTTC.

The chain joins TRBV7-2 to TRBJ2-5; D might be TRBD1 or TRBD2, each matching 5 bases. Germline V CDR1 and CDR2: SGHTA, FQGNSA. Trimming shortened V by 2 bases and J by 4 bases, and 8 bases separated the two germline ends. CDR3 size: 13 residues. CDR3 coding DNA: TGTGCCAGCAGCTTATGGGACCGAGAGACCCAGTACTTC. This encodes CASSLWDRETQYF. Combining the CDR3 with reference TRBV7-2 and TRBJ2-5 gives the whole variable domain GAGVSQSPSNKVTEKGKDVELRCDPISGHTALYWYRQSLGQGLEFLIYFQGNSAPDKSGLPSDRFSAERTGGSVSTLTIQRTQQEDSAVYLCASSLWDRETQYFGPGTRLLVL.

The CDR3, as DNA: TGTGCCAGCAGCTTCTTCGGGACAGGGGAGGCTTTCTTT. Protein product: CASSFFGTGEAFF. V usage is TRBV7-2 and J usage is TRBJ1-1; the match to TRBD1 covers 10 bases. Germline lookup yields CDR1 SGHTA and CDR2 FQGNSA. V lost 3 bases and J lost 11; bases outside the gene matches: 6. This CDR3 has 13 amino acids.